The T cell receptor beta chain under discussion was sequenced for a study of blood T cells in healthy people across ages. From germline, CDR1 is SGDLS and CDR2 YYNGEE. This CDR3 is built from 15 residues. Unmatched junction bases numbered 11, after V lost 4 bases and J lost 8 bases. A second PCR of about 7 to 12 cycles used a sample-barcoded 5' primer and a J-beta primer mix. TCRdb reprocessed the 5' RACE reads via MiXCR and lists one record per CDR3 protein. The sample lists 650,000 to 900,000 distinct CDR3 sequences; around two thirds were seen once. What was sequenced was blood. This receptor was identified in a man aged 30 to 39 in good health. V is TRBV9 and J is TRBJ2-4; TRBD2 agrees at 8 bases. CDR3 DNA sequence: TGTGCCAGCAGCCAGGCGGGGGGAAAGATGGACATTCAGTACTTC. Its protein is CASSQAGGKMDIQYF.